This entry features one T cell receptor (beta chain) sequence. The antigen is unknown. The time point here: cycle 4 day 1 (C4D1), after five to seven weeks of nivolumab. Every one of the patients relapsed after autologous stem cell transplantation (brentuximab vedotin exposure was variable). The V segment lost 4 bases and the J segment 5 bases; nucleotides outside the gene matches: 6. Germline V gives CDR1 SGHRS, CDR2 YFSETQ. The CDR3 totals 14 residues. This sample was taken from a study of PD-1 blockade in classical Hodgkin lymphoma. Overall study: Every 2 weeks, patients had 3 mg/kg nivolumab intravenously. General observations from the study: By C4D1 there was a significant rise in CD4+ TCR diversity but not in CD8+ TCR diversity. Complete responders showed a baseline diversity that resembled the diversity of newly diagnosed patients. Exclusion covered patients beginning nivolumab under 1 year post-ASCT.

The table came from immunoSEQ multiplex PCR; TCRdb's copy has only in-frame clones and leaves some out. The sample has 90,000 to 110,000 clones; approximately 89% are singletons. Here the sequenced sample was peripheral blood mononuclear cells (PBMCs), taken before the fourth cycle of nivolumab. The gene calls are TRBV5-1 and TRBJ1-1, with 9 bases identical to TRBD1. This receptor was identified in a human donor with classical Hodgkin lymphoma. The DNA of the CDR3 is TGCGCCAGCAGCGGGGACAGGGAATGGACTGAAGCTTTCTTT. Protein product: CASSGDREWTEAFF.